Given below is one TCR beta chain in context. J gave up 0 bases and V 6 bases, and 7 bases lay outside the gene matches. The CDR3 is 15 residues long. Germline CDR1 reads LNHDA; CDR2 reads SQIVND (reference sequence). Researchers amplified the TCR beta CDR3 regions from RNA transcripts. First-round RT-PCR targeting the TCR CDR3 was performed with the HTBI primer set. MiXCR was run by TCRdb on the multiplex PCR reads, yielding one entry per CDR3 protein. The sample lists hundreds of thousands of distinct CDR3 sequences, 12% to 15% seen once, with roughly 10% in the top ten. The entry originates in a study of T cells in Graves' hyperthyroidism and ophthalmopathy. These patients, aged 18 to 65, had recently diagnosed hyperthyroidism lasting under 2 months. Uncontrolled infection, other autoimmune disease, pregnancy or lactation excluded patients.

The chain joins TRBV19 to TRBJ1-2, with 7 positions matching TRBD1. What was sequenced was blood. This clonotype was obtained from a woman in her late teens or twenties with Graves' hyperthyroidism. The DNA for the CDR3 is TGTGCCAGTAGGGCCGGGACAGTCTCTAACTATGGCTACACCTTC. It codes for CASRAGTVSNYGYTF.